The 2 T cell receptor beta chains below were found in one sample sequenced in a study of blood T cells in healthy people across ages. A second roughly 6 to 12 cycle PCR used barcoded and J-beta primers. TCRdb used MiXCR to reprocess the 5' RACE reads, holding one entry per CDR3 protein. The profile shows more than 1,400,000 distinct CDR3 sequences, 42% of them singletons. The sample comprised blood. The receptors were sampled from a woman aged 18-35 years in good health.

This clonotype has just a few counts. The chain is built from TRBV29-1 and TRBJ1-2; D not resolved. There are 13 residues in the CDR3. V lost 6 bases to trimming and J lost 2 bases, with 13 bases between them. The germline V gene has CDR1 SQVTM and CDR2 ANQGSEA. CDR3 nucleotide sequence: TGCAGCGTGCAGAGGGTTTTAAACTATGGCTACACCTTC. It codes for CSVQRVLNYGYTF.

This clonotype was detected only a few times. The chain employs TRBV7-2 and TRBJ2-3; 8 positions agree with TRBD2. The germline V gene encodes CDR1 SGHTA and CDR2 FQGNSA. The CDR3 totals 15 residues. V lost 1 base to trimming and J lost 7 bases; unmatched junction nucleotides: 7. CDR3 region: CASSLDLAGPNTQYF. CDR3 DNA: TGTGCCAGCAGCTTAGATTTAGCGGGGCCCAATACGCAGTATTTT.